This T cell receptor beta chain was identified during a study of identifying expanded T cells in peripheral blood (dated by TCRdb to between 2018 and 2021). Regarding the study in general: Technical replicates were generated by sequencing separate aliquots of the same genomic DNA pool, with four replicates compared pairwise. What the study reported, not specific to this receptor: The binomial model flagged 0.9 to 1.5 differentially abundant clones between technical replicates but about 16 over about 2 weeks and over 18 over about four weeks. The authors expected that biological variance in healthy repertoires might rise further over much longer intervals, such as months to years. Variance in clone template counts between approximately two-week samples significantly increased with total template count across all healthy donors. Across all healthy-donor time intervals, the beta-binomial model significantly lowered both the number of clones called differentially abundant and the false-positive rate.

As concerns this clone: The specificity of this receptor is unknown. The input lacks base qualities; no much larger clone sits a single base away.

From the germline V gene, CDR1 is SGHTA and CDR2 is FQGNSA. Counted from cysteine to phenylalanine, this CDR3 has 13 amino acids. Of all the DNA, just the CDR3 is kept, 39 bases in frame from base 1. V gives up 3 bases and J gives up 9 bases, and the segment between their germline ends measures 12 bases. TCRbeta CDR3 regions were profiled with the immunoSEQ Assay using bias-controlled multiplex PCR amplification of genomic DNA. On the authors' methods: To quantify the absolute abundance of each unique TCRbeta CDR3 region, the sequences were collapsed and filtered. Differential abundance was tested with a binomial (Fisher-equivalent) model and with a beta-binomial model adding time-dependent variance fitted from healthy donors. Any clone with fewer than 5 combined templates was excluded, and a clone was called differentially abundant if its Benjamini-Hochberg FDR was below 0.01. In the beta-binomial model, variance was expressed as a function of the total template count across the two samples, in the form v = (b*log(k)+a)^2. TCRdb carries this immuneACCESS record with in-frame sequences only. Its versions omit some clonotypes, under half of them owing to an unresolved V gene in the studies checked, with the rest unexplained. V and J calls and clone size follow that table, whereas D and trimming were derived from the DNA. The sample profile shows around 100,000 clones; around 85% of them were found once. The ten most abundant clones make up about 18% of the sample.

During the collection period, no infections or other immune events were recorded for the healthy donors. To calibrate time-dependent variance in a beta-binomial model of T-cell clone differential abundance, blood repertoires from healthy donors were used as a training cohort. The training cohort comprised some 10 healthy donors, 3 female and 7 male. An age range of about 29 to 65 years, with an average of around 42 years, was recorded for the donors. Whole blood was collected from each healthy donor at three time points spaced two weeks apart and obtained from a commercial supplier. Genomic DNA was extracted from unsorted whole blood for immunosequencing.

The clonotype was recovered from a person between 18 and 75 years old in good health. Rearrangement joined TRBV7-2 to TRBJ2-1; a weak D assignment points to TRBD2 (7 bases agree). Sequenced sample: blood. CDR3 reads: CASSFGGGSEQFF. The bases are TGTGCCAGCAGCTTCGGGGGCGGGAGTGAGCAGTTCTTC. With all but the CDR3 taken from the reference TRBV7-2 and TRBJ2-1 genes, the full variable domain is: GAGVSQSPSNKVTEKGKDVELRCDPISGHTALYWYRQSLGQGLEFLIYFQGNSAPDKSGLPSDRFSAERTGGSVSTLTIQRTQQEDSAVYLCASSFGGGSEQFFGPGTRLTVL.